This note documents a single T cell receptor beta chain sequence. Trimming stripped 10 bases from V and 0 bases from J, with 16 bases between. Looked up from germline, CDR1 is MNHNS and CDR2 is SASEGT. The CDR3 is made up of 14 amino acids. A single record per CDR3 protein comes from TCRdb applying MiXCR to the RT-PCR reads. This sample has about 540,000 distinct CDR3 sequences, with roughly a quarter found just once. This specimen belongs to a study of response to subunit inactivated influenza vaccine. This sample also appeared in a second study, on T cells expressing NK-cell markers. That study reports: 5'RACE template switching with UMIs generated TCR beta cDNA. In several experiments, sorting was confined to alpha-beta TCR T cells through use of an anti-gamma-delta TCR antibody. It was still unclear whether expanded NKG2C+ T cell clones were HCMV specific.

The TCR was taken from a man between 50 and 59 years old who received an inactivated influenza vaccine. This chain joins TRBV6-1 and TRBJ2-7; D perhaps matches TRBD2 (5 bases). The sample in question was CD4+ T cells sorted from PBMCs, obtained 12 days after vaccination. CDR3 amino acids: CATLPTGNSYEQYF. CDR3 sequence (DNA): TGTGCCACCTTGCCGACGGGGAACTCCTACGAGCAGTACTTC.